The clone carrying this TCR beta chain appeared many times. All donors were healthy, and all were Caucasian. Unique molecular identifiers were present on the cDNA, and a universal primer site came from template switching. TCRdb fed the 5' RACE reads into MiXCR, producing one record per CDR3 protein. The sample carries under 900,000 distinct CDR3 sequences, more than 9% recorded once. The record originates from a study of identical twins. This CDR3 region has 15 residues. V was pared by 3 bases and J by 1 base, with 7 bases between. This same sample was also part of a study on yellow fever vaccine responses in identical twins.

The rearrangement joins TRBV12-3 or TRBV12-4 to TRBJ2-6; no definite D call. The source is a woman aged 18-29 years in good health. Sequencing input: PBMCs. CDR3 sequence (DNA): TGTGCCAGCAGTTTCGGCCCATCTGGGGCCAACGTCCTGACTTTC. Protein product: CASSFGPSGANVLTF.